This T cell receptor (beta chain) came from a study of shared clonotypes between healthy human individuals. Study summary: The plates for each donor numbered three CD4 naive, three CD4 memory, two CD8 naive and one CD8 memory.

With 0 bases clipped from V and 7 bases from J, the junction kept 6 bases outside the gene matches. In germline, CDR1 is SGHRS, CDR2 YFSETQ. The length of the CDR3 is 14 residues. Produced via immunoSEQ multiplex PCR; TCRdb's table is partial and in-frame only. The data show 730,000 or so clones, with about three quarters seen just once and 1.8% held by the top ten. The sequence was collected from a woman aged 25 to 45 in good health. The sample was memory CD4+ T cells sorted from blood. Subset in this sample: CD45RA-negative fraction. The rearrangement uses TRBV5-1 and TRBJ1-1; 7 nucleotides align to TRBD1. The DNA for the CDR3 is TGCGCCAGCAGCTTGGCACAGGGGAGAAGTGAAGCTTTCTTT. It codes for CASSLAQGRSEAFF. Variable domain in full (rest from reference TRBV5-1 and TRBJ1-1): KAGVTQTPRYLIKTRGQQVTLSCSPISGHRSVSWYQQTPGQGLQFLFEYFSETQRNKGNFPGRFSGRQFSNSRSEMNVSTLELGDSALYLCASSLAQGRSEAFFGQGTRLTVV.